This section outlines one T cell receptor (beta chain) sequence together with its context. Its target antigen remains unknown. Base qualities are not at hand, and no much larger clone is one base apart. The CDR3 regions of human TCRbeta chains were subjected to immunosequencing. Concerning the study's data processing: TCRs in the repertoires were compared against a reference library of SARS-CoV-2-specific TCRs that had been generated with the MIRA antigen-specificity platform. Breadth meant the fraction of unique TCRs that were SARS-CoV-2-associated, whereas depth meant the fraction of total T cells that were SARS-CoV-2-associated. Using the MIRA data, each spike-specific TCR was assigned both to the spike region to which the TCR was reactive and to a CD4 or CD8 class. Log10-transformed breadth and depth values were compared by one-way ANOVA with Sidak's multiple comparisons tests. Sourced from immuneACCESS, this table was stored by TCRdb with only in-frame sequences that have V and J called. A share of the clones is absent; for the studies checked, an unresolved V gene accounts for under half, and the remainder has no known explanation. That table furnishes V, J and clone size, whereas the DNA furnished D and trimming. Recorded for this sample are 100,000 to 150,000 clones; 80% to 90% of them occurred a single time. The ten largest account for under 3.5% of the sample.

This sample stems from a study of T cell responses to AZD1222 COVID-19 vaccine (TCRdb year 2021). A note on the overall study: Because spike-specific TCR depth and breadth did not differ between the two schedules, AZD1222 recipients who got a second dose at roughly 4 weeks were pooled with those who got a second dose at roughly 12 weeks. A total of around 240 trial participants underwent TCR sequencing, of whom 207 received two doses of AZD1222 and about 25 received two doses of the MenACWY control vaccine. Enrollment into the trials was organized by age into subgroups of 18-55, 56-69 and 70-plus years, and those subgroups contained roughly 140, 27 and 60 TCR-sequenced participants, respectively. On the study overall, not on this receptor specifically: Only five or six AZD1222 recipients were SARS-CoV-2 seropositive at baseline, limiting conclusions about previously exposed vaccinees. Because no day 14 peak-response samples were available, repertoires were characterized only after the peak T cell response. The vaccine-associated CD4 TCRs covered the entire spike protein, and the dominant responses fell in regions 160-218 and 743-854. After two AZD1222 doses, spike-specific TCR breadth and depth were significantly higher than at day 0 and than in MenACWY recipients. Reportedly, close to half of the unique spike-specific TCRs recognized epitopes lying outside the regions that are mutated in the B.1.351 and B.1.1.7 variants. The 56-69-year group was small, and its depth increase did not reach significance, likely because of low power. Participants were mostly white British and included more females than males, and it was suggested by the authors that clonal diversity may have been underestimated.

This specimen's time point label, interpreted: baseline before first vaccination. Vaccinee samples came from UK trials COV001 and COV002, including a single-blind randomized controlled phase 2/3 trial of AZD1222 (ChAdOx1 nCoV-19) in healthy adults. For TCRbeta chain sequencing, PBMC samples were collected from trial participants at day 0 and at day 28 after the second dose. Sequenced material: peripheral blood, taken on day 0 of AZD1222 vaccination. This TCR was recovered from an adult in good health.

The CDR3: CASSYSGDEQFF. The DNA is as follows: TGTGCCAGCAGTTACTCTGGGGATGAGCAGTTCTTC. Recombination connected TRBV6-5 to TRBJ2-1; the D gene is unclear. The CDR3 contains 12 residues, cysteine and phenylalanine counted. CDR3 DNA is the only sequence kept; it has 36 bases, read in frame from the first base. Reading the germline V gene gives CDR1 MNHEY and CDR2 SVGAGI. V is clipped by 0 bases and J by 8 bases, and the sequence between their germline boundaries is 5 bases long.